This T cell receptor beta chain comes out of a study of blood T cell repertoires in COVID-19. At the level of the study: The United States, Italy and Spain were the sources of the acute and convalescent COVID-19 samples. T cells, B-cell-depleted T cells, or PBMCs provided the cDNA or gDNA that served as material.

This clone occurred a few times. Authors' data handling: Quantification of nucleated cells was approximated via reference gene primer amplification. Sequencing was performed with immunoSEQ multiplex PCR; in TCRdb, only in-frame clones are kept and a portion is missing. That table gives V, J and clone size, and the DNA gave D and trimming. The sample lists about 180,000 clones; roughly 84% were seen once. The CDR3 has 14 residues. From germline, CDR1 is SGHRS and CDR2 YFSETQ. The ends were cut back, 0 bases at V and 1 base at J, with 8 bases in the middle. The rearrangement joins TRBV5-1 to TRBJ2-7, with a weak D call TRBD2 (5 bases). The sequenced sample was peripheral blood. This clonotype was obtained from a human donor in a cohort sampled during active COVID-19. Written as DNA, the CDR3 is TGCGCCAGCAGCTTGGGGCTAGCTTCCTACGAGCAGTACTTC. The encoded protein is CASSLGLASYEQYF.